These 27 T cell receptor beta chains share one sample of origin, sequenced in a study of monozygotic twins with inflammatory bowel disease. TCRdb re-called the 5' RACE reads, yielding one record per CDR3 amino acid sequence without DNA. The sample table includes a few hundred thousand distinct CDR3 sequences. The specimen sequenced was blood. Receptor source: a human donor with ulcerative colitis or Crohn's disease, or a healthy co-twin of an affected twin (not recorded which).

This sequence joins TRBV20-1 and TRBJ1-1. In germline, CDR1 is DFQATT, CDR2 SNEGSKA (reference sequence). CDR3 length: 15 residues. The CDR3 sequence is CSAPPGLRANTEAFF.

The chain links TRBV6-1 to TRBJ2-1; TCRdb calls TRBD2, which cannot be checked without DNA. Germline V gives CDR1 MNHNS, CDR2 SASEGT. The CDR3 spans 15 residues. CDR3: CASSVSGGAYNEQFF.

The chain links TRBV11-3 to TRBJ2-1; TCRdb's D call, TRBD2, is unchecked because there is no DNA. Per germline, CDR1 SGHNT and CDR2 YENEEA. The CDR3 has 16 amino acids. CDR3: CASSSRSGLRDNEQFF. The full variable domain, completed using reference TRBV11-3 and TRBJ2-1, is EAGVVQSPRYKIIEKKQPVAFWCNPISGHNTLYWYLQNLGQGPELLIRYENEEAVDDSQLPKDRFSAERLKGVDSTLKIQPAELGDSAVYLCASSSRSGLRDNEQFFGPGTRLTVL.

The V call is TRBV6-1, the J call TRBJ2-3; TCRdb reports TRBD2, a call that lacks DNA to check it against. This CDR3 has 16 amino acids. Germline CDR1 is MNHNS and CDR2 is SASEGT. The CDR3 reads CASRSSTSGGTDTQYF.

The chain employs TRBV11-2 and TRBJ2-1. Germline assignment: CDR1 SGHAT and CDR2 FQNNGV. This CDR3 is built from 16 residues. This CDR3 reads CASSLRSDRSYNEQFF.

The rearrangement uses TRBV7-9 and TRBJ1-1; TCRdb gives TRBD1 as the D gene, but with no DNA this cannot be confirmed. The germline gives CDR1 SEHNR, CDR2 FQNEAQ (reference sequence). This CDR3 has 14 residues. The CDR3 loop reads CASSGRERYTEAFF. The full variable domain, rest sourced from reference TRBV7-9 and TRBJ1-1, is DTGVSQNPRHKITKRGQNVTFRCDPISEHNRLYWYRQTLGQGPEFLTYFQNEAQLEKSRLLSDRFSAERPKGSFSTLEIQRTEQGDSAMYLCASSGRERYTEAFFGQGTRLTVV.

The chain has TRBV20-1 and TRBJ2-5; TCRdb returns TRBD1, unconfirmable since there is no DNA. The germline CDR1 and CDR2 sequences are DFQATT and SNEGSKA (reference sequence). This CDR3 is built from 13 residues. CDR3 protein: CSAKAGTVETQYF.

V gene TRBV7-9 combines with J gene TRBJ2-6; checking the TCRdb D call of TRBD1 is not possible without DNA. The CDR3 totals 16 residues. The germline V gene has CDR1 SEHNR and CDR2 FQNEAQ (reference sequence). CDR3 in amino acids: CASSSPGGPGANVLTF.

CDR3 loop: CASSPRDRPGTEAFF. The V gene is TRBV12-3 or TRBV12-4, the J gene TRBJ1-1; TCRdb reports TRBD1, a call that lacks DNA to check it against. The CDR3 sequence is 15 residues long.

V is TRBV5-1 and J is TRBJ2-4; TCRdb gives TRBD2 as the D gene, but with no DNA this cannot be confirmed. CDR1 and CDR2 (germline): SGHRS, YFSETQ. The CDR3 has 15 residues. The CDR3: CASSEGSGAKNIQYF.

The CDR3 sequence: CSAPLASGGTDTQYF. The chain recombines TRBV20-1 with TRBJ2-3; TCRdb gives TRBD2 as the D gene, but with no DNA this cannot be confirmed. Germline V gene data show CDR1 as DFQATT and CDR2 as SNEGSKA (reference sequence). The length of the CDR3 is 15 residues.

V is TRBV5-1 and J is TRBJ2-2; checking the TCRdb D call of TRBD1 is not possible without DNA. Germline V lookup: CDR1 SGHRS, CDR2 YFSETQ. The CDR3 sequence is 14 residues long. The chain's CDR3 is CASSRGVNTGELFF.

This chain joins TRBV5-4 and TRBJ2-3; TCRdb's D gene call, TRBD2, goes unchecked for lack of DNA. Germline loops: CDR1 SGHNT, CDR2 YYREEE (reference sequence). The CDR3 covers 15 residues. The CDR3 loop reads CASSFTSGITDTQYF.

The chain couples TRBV6-5 to TRBJ2-7; the D gene TCRdb calls, TRBD2, cannot be checked with no DNA. The germline V gene has CDR1 MNHEY and CDR2 SVGAGI. This CDR3 has 15 residues. CDR3 sequence: CASSYSGTSGYEQYF.

The chain carries TRBV7-9 and TRBJ1-4; TCRdb designates TRBD1, a call that cannot be tested without DNA. The germline CDR1 and CDR2 sequences are SEHNR and FQNEAQ (reference sequence). The CDR3 extends over 13 amino acids. The CDR3 region is CATKQGANEKLFF.

The rearrangement uses TRBV18 and TRBJ1-1; the D call of TRBD1 rests on TCRdb alone, since no DNA is present to check it. CDR1 and CDR2 (germline): KGHSH, LQKENI. The CDR3 contains 13 residues. CDR3 sequence reads: CASSVPSGTEAFF.

The CDR3 protein is CASSPLEEGDTQYF. V and J are TRBV12-3 or TRBV12-4 and TRBJ2-3; TCRdb's assignment of TRBD2 cannot be checked, as there is no DNA. This CDR3 is 14 amino acids long.

This chain connects TRBV5-1 to TRBJ2-5; absent DNA, TCRdb's TRBD1 call cannot be checked. This CDR3 contains 16 residues. Germline V gene sequence: CDR1 SGHRS, CDR2 YFSETQ. The CDR3 reads CASSMIRGTTQETQYF.

The V gene is TRBV18, the J gene TRBJ2-1. The CDR3 runs 15 residues. Germline V CDR1 and CDR2: KGHSH, LQKENI. The CDR3 loop reads CASSRTGWSYNEQFF.

The J gene is TRBJ2-7, the V gene TRBV5-1; TCRdb's assignment of TRBD2 cannot be checked, as there is no DNA. The CDR3 sequence is 13 residues long. The germline V gene encodes CDR1 SGHRS and CDR2 YFSETQ. The CDR3 protein is CASSPAGAYEQYF. Full variable domain (rest looked up from reference TRBV5-1 and TRBJ2-7): KAGVTQTPRYLIKTRGQQVTLSCSPISGHRSVSWYQQTPGQGLQFLFEYFSETQRNKGNFPGRFSGRQFSNSRSEMNVSTLELGDSALYLCASSPAGAYEQYFGPGTRLTVT.

The genes are TRBV5-1 and TRBJ2-1; as DNA is missing, the TRBD1 call by TCRdb cannot be tested. This CDR3 is 14 amino acids long. Germline V lookup: CDR1 SGHRS, CDR2 YFSETQ. The CDR3 reads CASSEGGPYNEQFF.

CDR3 region: CATSPTGAHEQFF. V gene TRBV15 combines with J gene TRBJ2-1; as DNA is missing, the TRBD1 call by TCRdb cannot be tested. The CDR3 runs to 13 residues. CDR1 LNHNV and CDR2 YYDKDF come from the germline V gene (reference sequence). Full variable domain (missing parts from reference TRBV15 and TRBJ2-1): DAMVIQNPRYQVTQFGKPVTLSCSQTLNHNVMYWYQQKSSQAPKLLFHYYDKDFNNEADTPDNFQSRRPNTSFCFLDIRSPGLGDTAMYLCATSPTGAHEQFFGPGTRLTVL.

The J gene is TRBJ1-5, the V gene TRBV21-1; without DNA, the TCRdb call of TRBD1 cannot be checked. TRBV21-1 is termed a pseudogene. The CDR3 contains 16 residues. The CDR3 is CASSKGTGHSNQPQHF.

The chain links TRBV25-1 to TRBJ2-1; TCRdb reports TRBD1, a call that lacks DNA to check it against. Germline CDR1 reads MGHDK; CDR2 reads SYGVNS. The CDR3 runs 15 residues. The CDR3 spells CASSRAGSSYNEQFF.

The chain carries TRBV14 and TRBJ2-1; with no DNA, the TCRdb D assignment of TRBD2 cannot be verified. This CDR3 region has 16 residues. Germline V gene data show CDR1 as SGHDN and CDR2 as FVKESK. The chain's CDR3 is CASSPIAGYSYNEQFF.

This sequence joins TRBV7-9 and TRBJ1-1. The CDR3 has 12 amino acids. Germline CDR1 and CDR2: SEHNR and FQNEAQ (reference sequence). CDR3 protein: CASSYGITEAFF.

The V call is TRBV5-1, the J call TRBJ2-3; TCRdb picks TRBD1, but there is no DNA to check that call. This CDR3 has 12 residues. CDR1 and CDR2 (germline): SGHRS, YFSETQ. CDR3 loop: CASSLVRGSQYF.